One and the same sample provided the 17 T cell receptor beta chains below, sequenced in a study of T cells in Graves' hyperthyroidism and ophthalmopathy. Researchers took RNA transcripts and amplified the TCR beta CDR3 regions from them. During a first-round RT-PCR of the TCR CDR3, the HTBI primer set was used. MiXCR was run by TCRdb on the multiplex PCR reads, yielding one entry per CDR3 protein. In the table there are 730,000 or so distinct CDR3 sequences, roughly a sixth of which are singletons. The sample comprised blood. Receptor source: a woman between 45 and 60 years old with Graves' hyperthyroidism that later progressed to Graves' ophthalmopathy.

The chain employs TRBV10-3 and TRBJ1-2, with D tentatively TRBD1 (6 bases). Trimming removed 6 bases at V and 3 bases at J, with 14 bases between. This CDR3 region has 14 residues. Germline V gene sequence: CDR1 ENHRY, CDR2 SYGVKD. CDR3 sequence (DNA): TGTGCCATCAGGCAGGAGGGGGGGCACTATGGCTACACCTTC. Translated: CAIRQEGGHYGYTF.

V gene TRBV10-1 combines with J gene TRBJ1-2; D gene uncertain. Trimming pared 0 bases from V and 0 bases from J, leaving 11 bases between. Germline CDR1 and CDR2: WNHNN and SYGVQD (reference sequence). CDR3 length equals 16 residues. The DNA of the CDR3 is TGCGCCAGCAGTGAGTCTGGAGGTACTGCTAACTATGGCTACACCTTC. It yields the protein CASSESGGTANYGYTF.

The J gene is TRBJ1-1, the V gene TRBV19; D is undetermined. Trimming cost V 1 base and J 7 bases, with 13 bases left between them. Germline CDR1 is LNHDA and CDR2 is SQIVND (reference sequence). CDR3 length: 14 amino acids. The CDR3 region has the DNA TGTGCCAGTAGTATAGCTGGGTCGGCAGATGAAGCTTTCTTT. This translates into CASSIAGSADEAFF. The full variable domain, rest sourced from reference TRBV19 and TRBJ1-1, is DGGITQSPKYLFRKEGQNVTLSCEQNLNHDAMYWYRQDPGQGLRLIYYSQIVNDFQKGDIAEGYSVSREKKESFPLTVTSAQKNPTAFYLCASSIAGSADEAFFGQGTRLTVV.

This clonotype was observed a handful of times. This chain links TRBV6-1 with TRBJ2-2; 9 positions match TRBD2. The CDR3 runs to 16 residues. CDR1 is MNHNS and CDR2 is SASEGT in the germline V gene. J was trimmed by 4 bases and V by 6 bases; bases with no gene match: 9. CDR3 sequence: CASSLLAGAFTGELFF. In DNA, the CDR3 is TGTGCCAGCAGCTTGTTAGCGGGGGCGTTCACCGGGGAGCTGTTTTTT.

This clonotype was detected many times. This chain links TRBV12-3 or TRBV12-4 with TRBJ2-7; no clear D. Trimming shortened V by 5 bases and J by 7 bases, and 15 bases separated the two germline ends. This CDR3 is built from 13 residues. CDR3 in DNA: TGTGCCAGCAGTGGACCGGTCCCCTGGGAGCAGTACTTC. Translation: CASSGPVPWEQYF.

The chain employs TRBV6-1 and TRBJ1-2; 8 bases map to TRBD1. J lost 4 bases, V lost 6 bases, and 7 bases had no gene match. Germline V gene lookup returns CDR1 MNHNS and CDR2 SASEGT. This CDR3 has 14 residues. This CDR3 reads CASSETGDIYGYTF. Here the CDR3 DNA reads TGTGCCAGCAGCGAGACAGGGGACATCTATGGCTACACCTTC.

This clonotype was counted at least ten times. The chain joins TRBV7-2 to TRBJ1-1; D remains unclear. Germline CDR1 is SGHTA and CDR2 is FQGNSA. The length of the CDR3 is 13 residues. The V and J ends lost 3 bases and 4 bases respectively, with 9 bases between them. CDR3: CASSFSEGTEAFF. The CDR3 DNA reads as TGTGCCAGCAGCTTCAGCGAGGGCACTGAAGCTTTCTTT.

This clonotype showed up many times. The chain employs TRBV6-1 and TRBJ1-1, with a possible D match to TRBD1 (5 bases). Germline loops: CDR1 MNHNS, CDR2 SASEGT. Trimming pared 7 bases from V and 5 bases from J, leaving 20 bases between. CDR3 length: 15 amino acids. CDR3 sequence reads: CASTDGGAGGTEAFF. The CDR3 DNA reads TGTGCCAGCACTGACGGTGGGGCTGGAGGGACTGAAGCTTTCTTT.

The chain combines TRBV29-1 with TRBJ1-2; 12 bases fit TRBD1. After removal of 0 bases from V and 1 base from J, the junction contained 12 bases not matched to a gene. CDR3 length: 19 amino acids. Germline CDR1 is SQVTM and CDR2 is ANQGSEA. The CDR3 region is CSVEDLGDRGLEFNYGYTF. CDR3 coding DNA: TGCAGCGTTGAAGATTTAGGGGACAGGGGGCTTGAATTTAACTATGGCTACACCTTC. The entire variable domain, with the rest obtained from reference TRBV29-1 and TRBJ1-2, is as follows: SAVISQKPSRDICQRGTSLTIQCQVDSQVTMMFWYRQQPGQSLTLIATANQGSEATYESGFVIDKFPISRPNLTFSTLTVSNMSPEDSSIYLCSVEDLGDRGLEFNYGYTFGSGTRLTVV.

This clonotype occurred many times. This chain's CDR3 is CASSQDTISNQPQHF. The CDR3 nucleotides are TGTGCCAGCAGCCAAGACACAATAAGCAATCAGCCCCAGCATTTT. The V and J genes are TRBV3-1 and TRBJ1-5; no firm D call. V was clipped by 0 bases and J by 1 base, with 7 bases between them. Germline-derived CDR1 and CDR2 are LGHDT and YNNKEL (reference sequence). The CDR3 totals 15 residues. The full variable domain, its missing parts supplied by reference TRBV3-1 and TRBJ1-5, is DTAVSQTPKYLVTQMGNDKSIKCEQNLGHDTMYWYKQDSKKFLKIMFSYNNKELIINETVPNRFSPKSPDKAHLNLHINSLELGDSAVYFCASSQDTISNQPQHFGDGTRLSIL.

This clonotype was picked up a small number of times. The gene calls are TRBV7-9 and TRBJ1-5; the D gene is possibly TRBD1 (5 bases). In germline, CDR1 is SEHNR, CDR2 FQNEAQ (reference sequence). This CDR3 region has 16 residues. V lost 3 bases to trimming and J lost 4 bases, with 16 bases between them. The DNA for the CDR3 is TGTGCCAGCAGCTTTACCGGTGGGGGAGTTAATCAGCCCCAGCATTTT. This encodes CASSFTGGGVNQPQHF.

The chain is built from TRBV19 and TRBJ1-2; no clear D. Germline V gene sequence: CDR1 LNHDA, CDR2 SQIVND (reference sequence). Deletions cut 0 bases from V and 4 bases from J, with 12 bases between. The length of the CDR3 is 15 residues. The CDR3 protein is CASSIDTASSYGYTF. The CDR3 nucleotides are TGTGCCAGTAGTATAGACACAGCGTCTTCCTATGGCTACACCTTC.

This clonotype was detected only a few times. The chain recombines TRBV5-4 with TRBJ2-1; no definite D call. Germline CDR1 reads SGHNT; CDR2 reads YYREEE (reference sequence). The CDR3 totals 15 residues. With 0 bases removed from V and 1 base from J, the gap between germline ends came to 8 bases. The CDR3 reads CASSLVGVSYNEQFF. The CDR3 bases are TGTGCCAGCAGCTTGGTTGGGGTATCCTACAATGAGCAGTTCTTC.

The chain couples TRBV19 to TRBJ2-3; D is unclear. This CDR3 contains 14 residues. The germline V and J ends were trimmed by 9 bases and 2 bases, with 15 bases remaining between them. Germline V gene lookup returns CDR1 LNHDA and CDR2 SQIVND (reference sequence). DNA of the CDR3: TGTGCCAGCATGCGACTCAACGACACAGATACGCAGTATTTT. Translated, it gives CASMRLNDTDTQYF.

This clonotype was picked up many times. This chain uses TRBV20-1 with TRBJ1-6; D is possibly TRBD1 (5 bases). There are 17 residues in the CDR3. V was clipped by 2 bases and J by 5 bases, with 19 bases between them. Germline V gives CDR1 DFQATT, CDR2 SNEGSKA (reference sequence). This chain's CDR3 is CSARPSGVGTDNSPLHF. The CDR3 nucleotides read TGCAGTGCTAGACCCTCGGGGGTAGGGACTGATAATTCACCCCTCCACTTT.

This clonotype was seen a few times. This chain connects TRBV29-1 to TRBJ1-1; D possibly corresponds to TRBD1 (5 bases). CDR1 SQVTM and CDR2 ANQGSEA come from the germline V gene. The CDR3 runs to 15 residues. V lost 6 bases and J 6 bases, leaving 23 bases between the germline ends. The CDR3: CSVAGLGRELAEAFF. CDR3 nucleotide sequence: TGCAGCGTGGCAGGGCTTGGCAGGGAGCTTGCTGAAGCTTTCTTT.

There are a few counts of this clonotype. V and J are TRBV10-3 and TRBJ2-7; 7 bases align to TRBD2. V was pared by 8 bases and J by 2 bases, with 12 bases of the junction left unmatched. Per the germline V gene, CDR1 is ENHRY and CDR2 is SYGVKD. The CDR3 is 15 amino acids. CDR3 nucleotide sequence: TGTGCCATCCTGAAGAGTCGGGGGGAAGCCTACGAGCAGTACTTC. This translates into CAILKSRGEAYEQYF.